These T cell receptor beta chains were read from a single sample in a study of CD8 T cells in Susac syndrome. Each CDR3 protein gets one entry after TCRdb re-called the immunoSEQ multiplex PCR reads with MiXCR. The profile covers about 160,000 distinct CDR3 sequences, with 90% to 95% appearing a single time and around 0.087% taken by the ten largest. Sequencing was carried out using CD4+ T cells from PBMCs. The receptors stem from a human donor in good health. The CDR3 runs from the conserved cysteine through the conserved F or W. D genes are given only for firm matches. Clone size is shown for a subset of rows, as once, few, many or a class of expanded clone.

CDR3,DNA,V,J,size,D
CAIKSLKQGNQADTQYF,TGTGCCATCAAGTCCCTTAAACAGGGGAATCAAGCAGATACGCAGTATTTT,TRBV10-3,TRBJ2-3,NA,TRBD1
CASGRTGAYEQYF,TGTGCCAGCGGAAGGACAGGGGCCTACGAGCAGTACTTC,TRBV9,TRBJ2-7,NA,TRBD1
CATSDHGTGGVETQYF,TGTGCCACCAGTGACCACGGGACAGGGGGTGTGGAGACCCAGTACTTC,TRBV24-1,TRBJ2-5,once,TRBD1
CASSLRGAPDNEQFF,TGTGCCAGCAGCTTACGGGGGGCGCCGGACAATGAGCAGTTCTTC,TRBV7-9,TRBJ2-1,NA,NA
CASSLGGTSGTNEQFF,TGTGCCAGCAGTTTAGGTGGGACTAGCGGGACCAATGAGCAGTTCTTC,TRBV28,TRBJ2-1,NA,TRBD2
CSARDDRGNQPQHF,TGCAGTGCTAGAGATGATAGAGGTAATCAGCCCCAGCATTTT,TRBV20-1,TRBJ1-5,NA,NA
CSARPGQGYGYTF,TGCAGTGCGAGGCCGGGACAGGGCTATGGCTACACCTTC,TRBV20-1,TRBJ1-2,NA,TRBD1
CASSVGTSGSTDTQYF,TGTGCCAGCAGCGTCGGGACTAGCGGGAGCACAGATACGCAGTATTTT,TRBV9,TRBJ2-3,NA,TRBD2
CASSFSSGGAGELFF,TGTGCCAGCAGTTTCTCTAGCGGGGGGGCCGGGGAGCTGTTTTTT,TRBV6-6,TRBJ2-2,NA,TRBD2
CASSPSRQGTLHF,TGTGCCAGCAGCCCCAGTCGACAGGGAACCCTCCACTTT,TRBV7-2,TRBJ1-6,NA,TRBD1
CASSLSPRNEQFF,TGTGCCAGCAGTTTATCGCCCCGCAATGAGCAGTTCTTC,TRBV27,TRBJ2-1,once,NA
CSATERGTEAFF,TGCAGTGCTACAGAAAGGGGCACTGAAGCTTTCTTT,TRBV20-1,TRBJ1-1,once,NA
CASSFWNRGSNEKLFF,TGTGCCAGCAGTTTCTGGAACAGGGGTTCTAATGAAAAACTGTTTTTT,TRBV2,TRBJ1-4,NA,TRBD1
CSAKMDGVGETQYF,TGCAGTGCTAAGATGGACGGGGTCGGGGAGACCCAGTACTTC,TRBV20-1,TRBJ2-5,NA,NA
CASSQDSGSGNTIYF,TGTGCCAGCAGCCAAGACTCGGGGTCTGGAAACACCATATATTTT,TRBV3-1,TRBJ1-3,NA,NA
CASSRGEGTDTQYF,TGTGCCAGCTCACGCGGGGAGGGGACAGATACGCAGTATTTT,TRBV18,TRBJ2-3,NA,TRBD2
CASSLYWGSGNTIYF,TGTGCCAGCAGCTTATATTGGGGCTCTGGAAACACCATATATTTT,TRBV7-8,TRBJ1-3,NA,NA
CASSKEGDTYSGNIQYF,TGTGCCAGCAGCAAAGAAGGGGACACCTATAGTGGAAACATTCAGTACTTC,TRBV21-1,TRBJ2-4,once,NA
CASSQDALAGSGANVLTF,TGTGCCAGCAGCCAAGACGCGCTAGCGGGCTCTGGGGCCAACGTCCTGACTTTC,TRBV9,TRBJ2-6,NA,TRBD2
CASSLSRYEQYF,TGTGCCAGCAGTTTGAGCCGTTACGAGCAGTACTTC,TRBV28,TRBJ2-7,few,NA
CSALGGSNQPQHF,TGCAGTGCCCTAGGGGGGTCAAATCAGCCCCAGCATTTT,TRBV20-1,TRBJ1-5,NA,NA
CASRQETQYF,TGTGCCAGCAGACAAGAGACCCAGTACTTC,TRBV7-3,TRBJ2-5,NA,NA
CASSSRGDTEAFF,TGTGCCAGCAGTTCCAGGGGAGACACTGAAGCTTTCTTT,TRBV28,TRBJ1-1,NA,NA
CASSLQGGGYEQYF,TGCGCCAGCAGCCTGCAGGGAGGTGGCTACGAGCAGTACTTC,TRBV5-1,TRBJ2-7,NA,NA
CASSLEPEAQETQYF,TGTGCCAGCAGCTTAGAGCCAGAGGCCCAAGAGACCCAGTACTTC,TRBV5-4,TRBJ2-5,NA,NA
CASSPPSANTGELFF,TGTGCCAGCAGCCCTCCTAGCGCGAACACCGGGGAGCTGTTTTTT,TRBV5-4,TRBJ2-2,NA,NA
CSVRQGTYEQYF,TGCAGCGTCAGACAGGGAACCTACGAGCAGTACTTC,TRBV29-1,TRBJ2-7,once,TRBD1
CASSMVNYGYTF,TGTGCCAGCTCCATGGTTAACTATGGCTACACCTTC,TRBV14,TRBJ1-2,once,NA
CASSLTGDRSEAFF,TGCGCCAGCAGCTTGACAGGGGATCGGTCTGAAGCTTTCTTT,TRBV5-1,TRBJ1-1,NA,TRBD1
CASSVEGDEQFF,TGTGCCAGCAGCGTAGAAGGGGATGAGCAGTTCTTC,TRBV9,TRBJ2-1,once,NA
CASSLVRAGDTDTQYF,TGCGCCAGCAGCTTGGTGCGAGCGGGAGACACAGATACGCAGTATTTT,TRBV5-1,TRBJ2-3,NA,TRBD2
CASTPTGSYEQYF,TGTGCCAGCACCCCGACAGGGTCCTACGAGCAGTACTTC,TRBV6-6,TRBJ2-7,NA,TRBD1
CASSVRGDNEQFF,TGTGCCAGCAGTGTAAGAGGGGACAATGAGCAGTTCTTC,TRBV2,TRBJ2-1,NA,NA
CASKDSKGSEQYF,TGTGCCAGCAAGGACAGCAAGGGCTCCGAGCAGTACTTC,TRBV6-6,TRBJ2-7,NA,NA
CSVTGTGLNPLEKTQYF,TGCAGCGTCACCGGGACAGGGCTTAATCCCTTGGAAAAGACCCAGTACTTC,TRBV29-1,TRBJ2-5,NA,TRBD1
CASSSRDRGPFTLSSGANVLTF,TGTGCCAGCAGCAGCCGGGACAGGGGGCCTTTCACCCTTTCCTCTGGGGCCAACGTCCTGACTTTC,TRBV9,TRBJ2-6,NA,TRBD1
CASSPTVGFQETQYF,TGTGCCAGCAGCCCCACAGTAGGGTTCCAAGAGACCCAGTACTTC,TRBV3-1,TRBJ2-5,NA,NA
CASSPLSSTNNEQFF,TGTGCCAGCAGCCCCCTCAGTTCGACGAACAATGAGCAGTTCTTC,TRBV12-3/TRBV12-4,TRBJ2-1,NA,NA
CAWSPLGGSQYF,TGTGCCTGGAGTCCCCTGGGGGGATCGCAGTATTTT,TRBV30,TRBJ2-3,NA,NA
CASSQGPGAETQYF,TGCGCCAGCAGCCAAGGGCCGGGTGCGGAGACCCAGTACTTC,TRBV4-3,TRBJ2-5,NA,NA
CSASDISPGGSTDTQYF,TGCAGTGCTAGTGATATCTCGCCGGGCGGGAGCACAGATACGCAGTATTTT,TRBV20-1,TRBJ2-3,NA,NA
CASSLTGAYNEQFF,TGTGCCAGCAGCTTAACAGGAGCCTACAATGAGCAGTTCTTC,TRBV7-3,TRBJ2-1,NA,NA
CASSFQAGGPSNEQYF,TGTGCCAGCAGCTTCCAAGCGGGAGGGCCCTCGAACGAGCAGTACTTC,TRBV7-8,TRBJ2-7,NA,TRBD2
CASSPSRASNQPQHF,TGTGCCAGCTCACCCTCAAGGGCGAGCAATCAGCCCCAGCATTTT,TRBV18,TRBJ1-5,NA,NA
CASSPWRAGEQYF,TGTGCCAGCAGCCCCTGGCGGGCGGGGGAGCAGTACTTC,TRBV7-2,TRBJ2-7,NA,NA
CASRPSSNTGELFF,TGCGCCAGCAGGCCCAGCTCGAACACCGGGGAGCTGTTTTTT,TRBV5-1,TRBJ2-2,once,NA